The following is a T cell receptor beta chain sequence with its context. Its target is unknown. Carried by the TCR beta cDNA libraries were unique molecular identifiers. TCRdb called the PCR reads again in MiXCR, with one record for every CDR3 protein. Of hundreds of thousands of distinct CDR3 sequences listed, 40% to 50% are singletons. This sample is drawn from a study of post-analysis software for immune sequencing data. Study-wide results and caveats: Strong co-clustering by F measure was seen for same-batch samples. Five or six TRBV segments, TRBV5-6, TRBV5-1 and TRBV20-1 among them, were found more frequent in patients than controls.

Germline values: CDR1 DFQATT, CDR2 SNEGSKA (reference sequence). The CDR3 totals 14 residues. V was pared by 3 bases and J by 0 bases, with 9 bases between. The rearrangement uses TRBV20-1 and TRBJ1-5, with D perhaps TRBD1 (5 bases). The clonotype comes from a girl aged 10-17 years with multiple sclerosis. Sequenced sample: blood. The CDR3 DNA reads TGCAGTGCTAGGGGACTCGGTAGCAATCAGCCCCAGCATTTT. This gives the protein CSARGLGSNQPQHF.